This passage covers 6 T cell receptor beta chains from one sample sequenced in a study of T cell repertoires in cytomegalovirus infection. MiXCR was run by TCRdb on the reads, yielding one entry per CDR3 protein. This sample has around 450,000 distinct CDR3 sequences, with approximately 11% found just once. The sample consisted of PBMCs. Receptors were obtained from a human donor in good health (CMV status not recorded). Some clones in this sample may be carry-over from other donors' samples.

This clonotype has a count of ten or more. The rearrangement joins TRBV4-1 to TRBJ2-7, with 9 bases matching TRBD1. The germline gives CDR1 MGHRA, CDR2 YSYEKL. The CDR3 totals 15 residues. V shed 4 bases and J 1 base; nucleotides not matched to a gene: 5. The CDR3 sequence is CASSLGQGTSYEQYF. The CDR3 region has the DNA TGCGCCAGCAGCCTCGGACAGGGGACTTCCTACGAGCAGTACTTC.

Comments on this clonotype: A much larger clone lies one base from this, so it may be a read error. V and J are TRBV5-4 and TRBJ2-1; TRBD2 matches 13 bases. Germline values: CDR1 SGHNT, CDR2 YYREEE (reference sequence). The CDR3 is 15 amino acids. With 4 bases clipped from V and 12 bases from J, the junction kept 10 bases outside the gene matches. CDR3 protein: CASSPGTSGNGGQFF. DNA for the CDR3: TGTGCCAGCAGCCCCGGGACTAGCGGGAACGGAGGGCAGTTCTTC.

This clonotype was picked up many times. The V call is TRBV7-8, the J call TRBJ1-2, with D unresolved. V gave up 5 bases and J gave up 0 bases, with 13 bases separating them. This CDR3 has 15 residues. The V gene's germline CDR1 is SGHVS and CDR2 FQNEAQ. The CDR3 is CASSPGGPANYGYTF. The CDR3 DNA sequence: TGTGCCAGCAGCCCCGGCGGCCCAGCTAACTATGGCTACACCTTC.

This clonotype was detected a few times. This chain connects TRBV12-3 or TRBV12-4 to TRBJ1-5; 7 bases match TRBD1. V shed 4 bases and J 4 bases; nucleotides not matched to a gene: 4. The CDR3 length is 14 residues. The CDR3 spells CASSYDRENQPQHF. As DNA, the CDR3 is TGTGCCAGCAGTTACGACAGGGAGAATCAGCCCCAGCATTTT.

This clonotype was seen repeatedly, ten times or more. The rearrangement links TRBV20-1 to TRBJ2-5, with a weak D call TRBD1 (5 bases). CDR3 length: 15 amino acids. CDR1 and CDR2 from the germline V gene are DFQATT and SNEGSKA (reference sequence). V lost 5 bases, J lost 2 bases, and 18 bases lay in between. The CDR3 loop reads CSAFPSTATQETQYF. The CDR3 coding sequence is TGCAGTGCTTTTCCCTCGACAGCTACTCAAGAGACCCAGTACTTC.

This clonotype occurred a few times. The CDR3 region has the DNA TGCAGTGCTAGAGAGTGGACAGGTACTGAAGCTTTCTTT. Protein sequence: CSAREWTGTEAFF. The chain combines TRBV20-1 with TRBJ1-1; 7 nucleotides agree with TRBD1. The CDR3 has 13 amino acids. With V trimmed by 0 bases and J by 5 bases, 3 bases remained unmatched. Germline values: CDR1 DFQATT, CDR2 SNEGSKA (reference sequence).